These T cell receptor beta chains were read from a single sample in a study of early T cells in non-severe SARS-CoV-2 infection. One entry per CDR3 protein results from TCRdb running MiXCR on the 5' RACE reads. The sample lists 59,000 or so distinct CDR3 sequences; around 13% were seen once. The sample consisted of whole blood, taken at baseline. The receptors derive from an adult who was a healthcare worker with PCR-confirmed SARS-CoV-2 infection or an uninfected control (not recorded which). Both conserved end residues are part of each CDR3. The D gene is left open where the match is weak. Size is stated for part of the rows, as once, few or many counts, or as a class when the clone is expanded.

v_gene	abundance	d_gene	len	j_gene	CDR3nt	CDR3aa
TRBV5-5	few	.	12	TRBJ2-3	TGTGCCAGCAGCTTTTCGGTAGATACGCAGTATTTT	CASSFSVDTQYF
TRBV5-8	many	.	13	TRBJ2-5	TGTGCCAGCAGCCTGACCTACGGAGAGACCCAGTACTTC	CASSLTYGETQYF
TRBV3-1	many	.	15	TRBJ1-2	TGTGCCAGCAGCCCTGACCTCCAGGACTTCTATGGCTACACCTTC	CASSPDLQDFYGYTF
TRBV20-1	few	TRBD2	15	TRBJ2-7	TGCAGTGCAAAGACGCCTAGCGGCGGGCGTTACGAGCAGTACTTC	CSAKTPSGGRYEQYF
TRBV7-2	.	.	13	TRBJ1-1	TGTGCCAGCAGCTTATATTCTAGGGTTTGGGCTTTCTTT	CASSLYSRVWAFF
TRBV3-1	few	.	13	TRBJ1-1	TGTGCCAGCAGCCAAGATGAGTTTTCTGAAGCTTTCTTT	CASSQDEFSEAFF
TRBV20-1	few	TRBD1	14	TRBJ2-7	TGCAGTGCTAGAGATTGGGGGACAGGCTACGAGCAGTACTTC	CSARDWGTGYEQYF
TRBV20-1	.	TRBD1	13	TRBJ2-5	TGCAGTGCGAGGGGGCCATCGGGGGAGACCCAGTACTTC	CSARGPSGETQYF
TRBV27	many	.	15	TRBJ2-7	TGTGCCAGCAGTTGGGACCGGGACCTTGGGTACGAGCAGTACTTC	CASSWDRDLGYEQYF
TRBV15	few	.	13	TRBJ2-1	TGTGCCACCAGGACGGGACCTGGTAATGAGCAGTTCTTC	CATRTGPGNEQFF
TRBV7-2	.	TRBD2	15	TRBJ2-1	TGTGCCAGCAGCGTGGGACTAGACCGTCAGAATGAGCAGTTCTTC	CASSVGLDRQNEQFF
TRBV5-1	many	.	16	TRBJ2-3	TGCGCCAGCAGCCTTGGGGGGCGAGGTACCACAGATACGCAGTATTTT	CASSLGGRGTTDTQYF
TRBV12-3/TRBV12-4	.	.	14	TRBJ1-1	TGTGCCAGCAGTTTGGGTGTATCGGACACTGAAGCTTTCTTT	CASSLGVSDTEAFF
TRBV27	many	.	17	TRBJ2-1	TGTGCCAGCAGTTTTGATTTCACTCAAAGCTCCTACAATGAGCAGTTCTTC	CASSFDFTQSSYNEQFF
TRBV25-1	few	.	16	TRBJ2-5	TGTGCCAGCAGTGAATTGAGGAAGGGGGAGGAAGAGACCCAGTACTTC	CASSELRKGEEETQYF
TRBV5-1	many	TRBD2	15	TRBJ2-1	TGCGCCAGCAGCTTGGCTAGCGGGAGGGTCAATGAGCAGTTCTTC	CASSLASGRVNEQFF
TRBV12-5	many	.	12	TRBJ1-5	TGTGCTAGTGGATCAGGGGTTCAGCCCCAGCATTTT	CASGSGVQPQHF
TRBV12-3/TRBV12-4	many	.	14	TRBJ1-1	TGTGCCAGCAGCCCCGGGACTTGGGGCACTGAAGCTTTCTTT	CASSPGTWGTEAFF
TRBV7-9	.	TRBD1	17	TRBJ1-4	TGTGCCAGCAGCCCCCGGGACAGGGGAGGAACTAATGAAAAACTGTTTTTT	CASSPRDRGGTNEKLFF
TRBV6-2/TRBV6-3	few	.	12	TRBJ1-1	TGTGCCAGCAGTGTCCGTAGAACTGAAGCTTTCTTT	CASSVRRTEAFF
TRBV20-1	.	.	15	TRBJ2-1	TGCAGTGCTGGATCTTATGGAAAAGCCTACAATGAGCAGTTCTTC	CSAGSYGKAYNEQFF
TRBV5-1	few	TRBD1	15	TRBJ2-3	TGCGCCAGCAGCTTGGGGGCAGGGGGAAAGGATACGCAGTATTTT	CASSLGAGGKDTQYF
TRBV6-2/TRBV6-3	.	TRBD2	15	TRBJ2-1	TGTGCCAGCAGGCCGCGGCTAGCGGGAAACAATGAGCAGTTCTTC	CASRPRLAGNNEQFF
TRBV5-1	.	.	14	TRBJ2-1	TGCGCCAGCAGCCCCAGACTAGGCCCCAATGAGCAGTTCTTC	CASSPRLGPNEQFF
TRBV3-1	.	.	16	TRBJ1-3	TGTGCCAGCACCCGATGGGAGGGAAGAGCTGGAAACACCATATATTTT	CASTRWEGRAGNTIYF
TRBV20-1	many	.	12	TRBJ1-2	TGCAGTGCTGACGGGCCCGCTAATGGCTACACCTTC	CSADGPANGYTF
TRBV18	few	.	14	TRBJ2-5	TGTGCCAGCTCACGCGACGACAGAGGGGAGACCCAGTACTTC	CASSRDDRGETQYF
TRBV20-1	.	TRBD1	14	TRBJ2-2	TGCAGTGCTACAGGGGGCTTGGTCACCGGGGAGCTGTTTTTT	CSATGGLVTGELFF
TRBV4-3	few	.	14	TRBJ2-7	TGCGCCAGCAGCCCGACCCTGGGTTCCTACGAGCAGTACTTC	CASSPTLGSYEQYF
TRBV4-3	many	.	13	TRBJ1-1	TGCGCCAGCAGCTCAGGCCTCTCCACTGAAGCTTTCTTT	CASSSGLSTEAFF
TRBV20-1	few	TRBD1	13	TRBJ2-7	TGCAGTGCTAAGAGGACAGGTGTTTACGAGCAGTACTTC	CSAKRTGVYEQYF
TRBV9	few	.	14	TRBJ2-3	TGTGCCAGCAGCGTAGAGCCGTCCACAGATACGCAGTATTTT	CASSVEPSTDTQYF
TRBV11-3	.	TRBD2	14	TRBJ2-1	TGTGCCAGCAGCAAAAGCGGGAGCCCCTATGAGCAGTTCTTC	CASSKSGSPYEQFF
TRBV6-6	many	TRBD2	17	TRBJ2-3	TGTGCCAGCAGTACAGGGACGACTAGCGGGGGGGTAGATACGCAGTATTTT	CASSTGTTSGGVDTQYF
TRBV7-8	few	.	17	TRBJ2-6	TGTGCCAGCAGCTTAGAGGGAACAGGGACTGGGGCCAACGTCCTGACTTTC	CASSLEGTGTGANVLTF
TRBV24-1	.	.	12	TRBJ2-2	TGTGCCACCAGTGATTTCACCGGGGAGCTGTTTTTT	CATSDFTGELFF
TRBV6-6	few	.	15	TRBJ1-6	TGTGCCAGCAGTTACTCCGGACAGAGTAATTCACCCCTCCACTTT	CASSYSGQSNSPLHF
TRBV12-3/TRBV12-4	.	.	10	TRBJ2-3	TGTGCCAGCAACGGGGATACGCAGTATTTT	CASNGDTQYF
TRBV6-2/TRBV6-3	few	TRBD1	15	TRBJ2-3	TGTGCCAGCAACCGAGGGCAGGGGGCCCCAGATACGCAGTATTTT	CASNRGQGAPDTQYF
TRBV7-9	.	TRBD2	19	TRBJ2-1	TGTGCCAGCAGCTCCACCACCGGGACTAGCGGGGGGTGGGACAATGAGCAGTTCTTC	CASSSTTGTSGGWDNEQFF
TRBV29-1	few	TRBD2	14	TRBJ2-1	TGCAGCGTTGAGGTAGCGGGCGTCTACAATGAGCAGTTCTTC	CSVEVAGVYNEQFF
TRBV7-2	few	.	14	TRBJ2-3	TGTGCCAGCAGCTTTCGGACTAGCACAGATACGCAGTATTTT	CASSFRTSTDTQYF
TRBV20-1	.	.	15	TRBJ2-2	TGCAGTGCTAGACGCGCAGGGGAGGGCACCGGGGAGCTGTTTTTT	CSARRAGEGTGELFF
TRBV4-3	.	.	17	TRBJ2-2	TGCGCCAGCAGCCAGAACCCACCGGGACACTACATCGGGGAGCTGTTTTTT	CASSQNPPGHYIGELFF
TRBV7-9	.	TRBD1	14	TRBJ1-4	TGTGCCAGCACCCGGGACAGGGGAGGTGAAAAACTGTTTTTT	CASTRDRGGEKLFF
TRBV7-2	few	.	14	TRBJ2-7	TGTGCCAGCAGCTTAGCGGGAGGTGCCAACGAGCAGTACTTC	CASSLAGGANEQYF
TRBV11-2	few	.	16	TRBJ2-3	TGTGCCAGCAGCCCTAGAGGGCGGTTTAGCACAGATACGCAGTATTTT	CASSPRGRFSTDTQYF